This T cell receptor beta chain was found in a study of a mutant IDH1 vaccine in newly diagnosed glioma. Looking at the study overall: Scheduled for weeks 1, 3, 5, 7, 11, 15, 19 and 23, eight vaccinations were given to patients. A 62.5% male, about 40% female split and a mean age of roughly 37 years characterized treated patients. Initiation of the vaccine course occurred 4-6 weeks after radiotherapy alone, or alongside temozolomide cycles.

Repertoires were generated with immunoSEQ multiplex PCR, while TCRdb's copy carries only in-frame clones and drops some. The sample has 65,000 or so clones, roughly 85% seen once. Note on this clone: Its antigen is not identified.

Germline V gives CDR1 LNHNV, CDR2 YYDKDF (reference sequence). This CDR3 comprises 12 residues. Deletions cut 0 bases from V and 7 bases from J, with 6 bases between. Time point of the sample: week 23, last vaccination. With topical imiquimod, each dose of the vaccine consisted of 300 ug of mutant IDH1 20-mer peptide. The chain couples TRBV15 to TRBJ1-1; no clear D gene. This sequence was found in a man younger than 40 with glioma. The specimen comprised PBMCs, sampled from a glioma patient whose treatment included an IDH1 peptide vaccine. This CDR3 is CATSREGIEAFF. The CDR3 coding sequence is TGTGCCACCAGCAGAGAGGGAATTGAAGCTTTCTTT.